What follows is one T cell receptor (beta chain) and its context. Sequencing was performed with immunoSEQ multiplex PCR; in TCRdb, only in-frame clones are kept and a portion is missing. The sample consists of millions of clones, around 96% of them appearing once. This specimen belongs to a study of shared clonotypes between healthy human individuals. Germline V gene data show CDR1 as KGHSH and CDR2 as LQKENI. V was clipped by 2 bases and J by 0 bases; unmatched bases: 9. The CDR3 runs to 17 residues. Naive CD8 cells were CD45RO-negative, positively selected for CCR7, excluding terminally differentiated effector memory CD45RA+ cells.

This sequence joins TRBV18 and TRBJ2-7; 8 bases agree with TRBD2. The sequence came from a man between 18 and 29 years old in good health. The source material was naive CD8+ T cells sorted from blood. Here the CDR3 reads CASSPASSGGSSYEQYF. The CDR3 bases are TGTGCCAGCTCACCAGCATCCAGCGGGGGAAGCTCCTACGAGCAGTACTTC.